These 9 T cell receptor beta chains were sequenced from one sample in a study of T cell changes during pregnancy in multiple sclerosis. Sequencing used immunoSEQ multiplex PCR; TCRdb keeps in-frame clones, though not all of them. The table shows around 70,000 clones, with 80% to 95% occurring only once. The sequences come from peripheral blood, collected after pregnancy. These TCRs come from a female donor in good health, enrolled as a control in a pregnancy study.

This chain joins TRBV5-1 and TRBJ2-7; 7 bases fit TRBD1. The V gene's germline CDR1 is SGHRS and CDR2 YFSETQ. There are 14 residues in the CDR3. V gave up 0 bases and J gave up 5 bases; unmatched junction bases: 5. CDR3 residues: CASSLGQGSDEQYF. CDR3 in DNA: TGCGCCAGCAGCTTGGGACAGGGATCCGACGAGCAGTACTTC.

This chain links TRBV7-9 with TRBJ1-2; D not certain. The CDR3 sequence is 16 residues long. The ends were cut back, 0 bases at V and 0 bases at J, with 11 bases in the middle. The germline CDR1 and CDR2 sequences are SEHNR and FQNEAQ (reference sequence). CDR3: CASSLAGGMSNYGYTF. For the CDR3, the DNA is TGTGCCAGCAGCTTAGCGGGAGGGATGTCTAACTATGGCTACACCTTC.

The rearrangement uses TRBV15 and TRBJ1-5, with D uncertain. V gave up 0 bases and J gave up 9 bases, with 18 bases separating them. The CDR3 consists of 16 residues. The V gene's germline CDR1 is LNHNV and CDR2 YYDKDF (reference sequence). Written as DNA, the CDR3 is TGTGCCACCAGCAGAGAACTGATGGAGGTCCCCGGGCCCCAGCATTTT. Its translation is CATSRELMEVPGPQHF.

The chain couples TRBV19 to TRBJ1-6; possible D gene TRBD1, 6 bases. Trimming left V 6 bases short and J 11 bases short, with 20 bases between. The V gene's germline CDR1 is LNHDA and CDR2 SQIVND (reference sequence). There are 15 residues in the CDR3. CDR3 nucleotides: TGTGCCAGTAGAGGGTCGGCAGGGGACGGCGCACCCCTCCACTTT. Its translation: CASRGSAGDGAPLHF. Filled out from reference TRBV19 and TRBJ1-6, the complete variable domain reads DGGITQSPKYLFRKEGQNVTLSCEQNLNHDAMYWYRQDPGQGLRLIYYSQIVNDFQKGDIAEGYSVSREKKESFPLTVTSAQKNPTAFYLCASRGSAGDGAPLHFGNGTRLTVT.

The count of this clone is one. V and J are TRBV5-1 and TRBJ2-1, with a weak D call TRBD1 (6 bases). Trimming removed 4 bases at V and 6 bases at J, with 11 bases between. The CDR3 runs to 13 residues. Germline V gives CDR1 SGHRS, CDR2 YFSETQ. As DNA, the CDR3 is TGCGCCAGCAGCCAGGGGTTAGGCAATGAGCAGTTCTTC. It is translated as CASSQGLGNEQFF. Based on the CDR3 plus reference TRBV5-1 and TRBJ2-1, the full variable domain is KAGVTQTPRYLIKTRGQQVTLSCSPISGHRSVSWYQQTPGQGLQFLFEYFSETQRNKGNFPGRFSGRQFSNSRSEMNVSTLELGDSALYLCASSQGLGNEQFFGPGTRLTVL.

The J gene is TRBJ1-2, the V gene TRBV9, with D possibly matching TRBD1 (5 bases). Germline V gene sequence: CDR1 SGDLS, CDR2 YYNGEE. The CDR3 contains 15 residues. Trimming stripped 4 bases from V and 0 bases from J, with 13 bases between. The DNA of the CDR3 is TGTGCCAGCAGCCCTTGGACACTCCCTAACTATGGCTACACCTTC. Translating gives CASSPWTLPNYGYTF.

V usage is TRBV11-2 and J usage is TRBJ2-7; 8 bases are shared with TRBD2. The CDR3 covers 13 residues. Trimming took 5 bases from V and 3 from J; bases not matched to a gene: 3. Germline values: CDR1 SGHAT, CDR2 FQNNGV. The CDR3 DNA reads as TGTGCCAGCAGCCCAGGGACTAGCTACGAGCAGTACTTC. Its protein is CASSPGTSYEQYF.

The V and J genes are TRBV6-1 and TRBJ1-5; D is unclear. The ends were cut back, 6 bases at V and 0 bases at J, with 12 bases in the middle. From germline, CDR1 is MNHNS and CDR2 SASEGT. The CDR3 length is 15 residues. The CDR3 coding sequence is TGTGCCAGCAGAGAACATACTCATAGCAATCAGCCCCAGCATTTT. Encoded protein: CASREHTHSNQPQHF.

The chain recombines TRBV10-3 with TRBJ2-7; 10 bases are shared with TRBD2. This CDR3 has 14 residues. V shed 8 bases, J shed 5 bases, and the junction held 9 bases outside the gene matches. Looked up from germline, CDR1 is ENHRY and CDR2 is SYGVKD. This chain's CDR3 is CAILASGGRNEQYF. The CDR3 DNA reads TGTGCCATCTTAGCTAGCGGGGGTAGAAACGAGCAGTACTTC.